The 24 T cell receptor beta chains below all came from one sample that was sequenced in a study of T-cell memory formation after mild COVID-19. TCRdb called the 5' RACE reads again in MiXCR, with one record for every CDR3 protein. The sample consists of about 16,000 distinct CDR3 sequences, 20% to 25% of them appearing once. The sample consisted of PBMCs or a T cell subset sorted from them (not recorded which). Every receptor here comes from a man aged 18 to 29 who had mild COVID-19 (a few samples of this study predate the infection). Cell type and time point are not known.

This clonotype was seen a single time. This may come from a read error, since a much larger clone is one base off. The rearrangement links TRBV18 to TRBJ2-7, with no clear D. V lost 2 bases and J 7 bases, leaving 15 bases between the germline ends. CDR3 length equals 14 residues. Germline CDR1 is KGHSH and CDR2 is LQKENI. The CDR3 reads CASSPNPQMGEQYV. The CDR3 DNA reads as TGTGCCAGCTCACCAAACCCCCAGATGGGTGAGCAGTACGTC.

This clonotype was counted once. CDR3 nucleotide sequence: TGCAGTGCTAGAGCTGGGAGTGATGGGGGCACTGAAGCTTTCTTT. It translates to CSARAGSDGGTEAFF. The V gene is TRBV20-1, the J gene TRBJ1-1, with D maybe TRBD1 (5 bases). V lost 1 base and J 4 bases, leaving 16 bases between the germline ends. Germline V gives CDR1 DFQATT, CDR2 SNEGSKA (reference sequence). The CDR3 length is 15 residues.

The sample holds many counts of this clonotype. The V and J genes are TRBV3-1 and TRBJ1-5; D uncertain. Trimming pared 1 base from V and 4 bases from J, leaving 17 bases between. The germline V gene encodes CDR1 LGHDT and CDR2 YNNKEL (reference sequence). The CDR3 consists of 17 residues. The CDR3 loop is CASSQGFRAPLNQPQHF. CDR3 DNA sequence: TGTGCCAGCAGCCAAGGCTTTAGGGCCCCCCTTAATCAGCCCCAGCATTTT.

As DNA, the CDR3 is TGTGCCAGCAGTTTCCCGGTTGATACGCAGTATTTT. Translation: CASSFPVDTQYF. This sequence joins TRBV6-2 or TRBV6-3 and TRBJ2-3; unclear D gene. The CDR3 has 12 residues. Germline V CDR1 and CDR2: MNHEY, SVGEGT. With 4 bases removed from V and 6 bases from J, the gap between germline ends came to 8 bases.

This clonotype was found a few times. The chain joins TRBV7-9 to TRBJ1-2; D ambiguous. The germline V gene encodes CDR1 SEHNR and CDR2 FQNEAQ (reference sequence). V lost 4 bases to trimming and J lost 1 base, with 10 bases between them. This CDR3 spans 14 amino acids. The CDR3 DNA reads TGTGCCAGCAGCTCGGGAGACTATAACTATGGCTACACCTTC. This codes for CASSSGDYNYGYTF. Together with reference TRBV7-9 and TRBJ1-2, the CDR3 gives the full variable domain: DTGVSQNPRHKITKRGQNVTFRCDPISEHNRLYWYRQTLGQGPEFLTYFQNEAQLEKSRLLSDRFSAERPKGSFSTLEIQRTEQGDSAMYLCASSSGDYNYGYTFGSGTRLTVV.

This clonotype is large by share. The chain employs TRBV6-2 or TRBV6-3 and TRBJ1-5, with D possibly being TRBD1 (6 bases). Looked up from germline, CDR1 is MNHEY and CDR2 is SVGEGT. The CDR3 extends over 14 amino acids. Trimming took 5 bases from V and 2 from J, leaving 10 bases between them. The chain's CDR3 is CASSAGAGNQPQHF. The CDR3 bases are TGTGCCAGCAGTGCAGGGGCAGGCAATCAGCCCCAGCATTTT.

This clonotype has at least ten counts. The chain carries TRBV7-9 and TRBJ1-4; perhaps TRBD1 as D (6 bases). Germline lookup yields CDR1 SEHNR and CDR2 FQNEAQ (reference sequence). The CDR3 is 12 amino acids. Trimming took off 5 bases at V and 6 bases at J, with 7 bases between the two ends. CDR3 sequence reads: CASSRTDEKLFF. CDR3 sequence (DNA): TGTGCCAGCAGCCGGACAGATGAAAAACTGTTTTTT.

This clonotype has at least ten counts. J is TRBJ2-7 and V is TRBV7-9; D possibly matches TRBD1 or TRBD2 (6 bases each). Trimming shortened V by 2 bases and J by 7 bases, and 12 bases separated the two germline ends. Germline assignment: CDR1 SEHNR and CDR2 FQNEAQ (reference sequence). This CDR3 contains 13 residues. CDR3 in DNA: TGTGCCAGCAGCTTATCGGGGGCGAGAGAGCAGTACGTC. The encoded protein is CASSLSGAREQYV.

This chain links TRBV15 with TRBJ2-1, with 8 bases matching TRBD1. This CDR3 has 14 residues. J gave up 6 bases and V 4 bases, and 5 bases lay outside the gene matches. Per the germline V gene, CDR1 is LNHNV and CDR2 is YYDKDF (reference sequence). The CDR3 coding sequence is TGTGCCACCAGCAAGACAGGGGCTCGCAATGAGCAGTTCTTC. Its translation is CATSKTGARNEQFF.

There are many counts of this clonotype. The genes are TRBV6-1 and TRBJ2-1; 14 nucleotides match TRBD2. V lost 3 bases and J lost 4; bases outside the gene matches: 2. The germline V gene encodes CDR1 MNHNS and CDR2 SASEGT. The CDR3 is made up of 16 amino acids. CDR3 protein: CASSDRLAGGYNEQFF. CDR3 DNA: TGTGCCAGCAGTGACAGACTAGCGGGGGGGTACAATGAGCAGTTCTTC.

This clonotype has only a few counts. The chain links TRBV7-3 to TRBJ2-1, with a possible D match to TRBD2 (6 bases). CDR3 length: 16 residues. Germline CDR1 SGHTA, CDR2 FQGTGA. Trimming stripped 5 bases from V and 9 bases from J, with 23 bases between. The CDR3 DNA reads TGTGCCAGCAGCCCGGGCCCTAGCCCCGGGGGATGTGAGCAGTTCTTC. It specifies CASSPGPSPGGCEQFF.

To note about this clonotype: A much larger clone differs from this one at a single base, so this may be a read error. CDR3 in amino acids: CAISPVAVTEAFF. The CDR3 nucleotides are TGTGCCATCTCACCGGTAGCGGTCACTGAAGCTTTCTTT. The chain recombines TRBV18 with TRBJ1-1; D unclear. Germline CDR1 reads KGHSH; CDR2 reads LQKENI. This CDR3 is built from 13 residues.

This clonotype was detected ten times or more. The chain has TRBV7-2 and TRBJ1-5, with D perhaps matching TRBD1 (6 bases). The CDR3 totals 16 residues. Germline V gene data show CDR1 as SGHTA and CDR2 as FQGNSA. V dropped 1 base and J dropped 1 base, with 11 bases sitting between them. The DNA of the CDR3 is TGTGCCAGCAGCTTAGGTAGGACAGAGAGCAATCAGCCCCAGCATTTT. Translation: CASSLGRTESNQPQHF.

This clonotype came up many times. The rearrangement joins TRBV20-1 to TRBJ2-7; tentatively, D is TRBD1 (5 bases). This CDR3 contains 16 residues. Looked up from germline, CDR1 is DFQATT and CDR2 is SNEGSKA (reference sequence). V lost 0 bases to trimming and J lost 3 bases, with 18 bases between them. The DNA for the CDR3 is TGCAGTGCTAGAGATCGTACTCGACAGCCCGTCTACGAGCAGTACTTC. Amino acids: CSARDRTRQPVYEQYF.

In its sample, this clonotype was seen many times. V gene TRBV7-9 combines with J gene TRBJ2-5, with TRBD1 matching 7 bases. The V gene's germline CDR1 is SEHNR and CDR2 FQNEAQ (reference sequence). J lost 4 bases, V lost 5 bases, and 10 bases had no gene match. This CDR3 region has 15 residues. CDR3 in DNA: TGTGCCAGCAGCGTAGGACAGGCCCCAGGAGAGACCCAGTACTTC. Its protein is CASSVGQAPGETQYF.

This clonotype was seen many times. V usage is TRBV3-1 and J usage is TRBJ2-7, with D possibly TRBD1 on 6 matching bases. Per germline, CDR1 LGHDT and CDR2 YNNKEL (reference sequence). V lost 1 base and J lost 3, with 13 bases in between. CDR3 size: 15 residues. The chain's CDR3 is CASSQVTGSLYEQYF. The CDR3 nucleotides read TGTGCCAGCAGCCAAGTCACAGGGTCCCTCTACGAGCAGTACTTC.

Remarks on this clonotype: One base away lies a much larger clone, so this may be a sequencing read error. The rearrangement links TRBV12-3 or TRBV12-4 to TRBJ2-7, with unresolved D. The CDR3 is made up of 13 amino acids. The CDR3 coding sequence is TGTGCCAGCAGTTGGTTGGGGTCCGACGATCAGTACTTC. It yields the protein CASSWLGSDDQYF.

The V call is TRBV12-3 or TRBV12-4, the J call TRBJ2-3; D is unresolved. Trimming took 5 bases from V and 5 from J, leaving 5 bases between them. The CDR3 spans 11 residues. The CDR3 reads CASSKRDTQYF. The DNA for the CDR3 is TGTGCCAGCAGTAAGCGAGATACGCAGTATTTT.

This clonotype was recorded many times. The chain links TRBV7-6 to TRBJ2-3; 9 nucleotides align to TRBD2. Germline loops: CDR1 SGHVS, CDR2 FNYEAQ. This CDR3 comprises 14 residues. With 4 bases clipped from V and 7 bases from J, the junction kept 6 bases outside the gene matches. CDR3 coding DNA: TGTGCCAGCAGCTCCGGACTAGCGATCCATACGCAGTATTTT. Its translation is CASSSGLAIHTQYF. Drawing the rest from reference TRBV7-6 and TRBJ2-3, the complete variable domain is GAGVSQSPRYKVTKRGQDVALRCDPISGHVSLYWYRQALGQGPEFLTYFNYEAQQDKSGLPNDRFSAERPEGSISTLTIQRTEQRDSAMYRCASSSGLAIHTQYFGPGTRLTVL.

This clonotype occurred many times. The chain carries TRBV20-1 and TRBJ2-7, with 9 nucleotides matching TRBD2. The germline CDR1 and CDR2 sequences are DFQATT and SNEGSKA (reference sequence). Trimming removed 0 bases from V and 2 bases from J; junction bases left unmatched: 11. The CDR3 has 17 amino acids. CDR3 sequence reads: CSARDAVRGGSPYEQYV. The CDR3 DNA is TGCAGTGCTAGAGACGCCGTGCGGGGGGGGTCTCCCTACGAGCAGTACGTC.

This clonotype was detected many times. This rearrangement joins TRBV4-1 to TRBJ2-3; possibly TRBD1 for D (6 bases). This CDR3 contains 15 residues. CDR1 and CDR2 (germline): MGHRA, YSYEKL. V gave up 6 bases and J gave up 1 base, with 14 bases separating them. The CDR3 DNA follows: TGCGCCAGCAGTCAGCAGGGGTTGGGCACAGATACGCAGTATTTT. It codes for CASSQQGLGTDTQYF.

This clonotype was counted at least ten times. The J gene is TRBJ2-3, the V gene TRBV5-1; 8 positions match TRBD2. With V trimmed by 0 bases and J by 2 bases, 8 bases remained unmatched. CDR3 length: 17 amino acids. Germline CDR1 SGHRS, CDR2 YFSETQ. CDR3 amino acids: CASSLARRGGLTDTQYF. The CDR3 nucleotides are TGCGCCAGCAGCTTGGCCAGACGGGGGGGCCTCACAGATACGCAGTATTTT.

This clonotype was recorded many times. The chain uses TRBV5-1 and TRBJ2-2, with D unclear. CDR3 size: 13 residues. CDR1 is SGHRS and CDR2 is YFSETQ in the germline V gene. Trimming took 6 bases from V and 2 from J, leaving 8 bases between them. CDR3 coding DNA: TGCGCCAGCAACCCACTAAACACCGGGGAGCTGTTTTTT. This encodes CASNPLNTGELFF. The full variable domain, in which reference TRBV5-1 and TRBJ2-2 provide the parts outside the CDR3, is KAGVTQTPRYLIKTRGQQVTLSCSPISGHRSVSWYQQTPGQGLQFLFEYFSETQRNKGNFPGRFSGRQFSNSRSEMNVSTLELGDSALYLCASNPLNTGELFFGEGSRLTVL.

The V call is TRBV14, the J call TRBJ1-2, with TRBD1 identical over 7 bases. Losses at the gene ends were 3 bases for V and 4 bases for J; bases not matched to a gene: 14. The CDR3 extends over 17 amino acids. Germline values: CDR1 SGHDN, CDR2 FVKESK. CDR3 residues: CASSQTGKAEALYGYTF. The CDR3 DNA sequence: TGTGCCAGCAGCCAGACAGGGAAGGCGGAGGCCCTCTATGGCTACACCTTC.